The entry below gives a single TCR beta chain sequence along with its context. Its target is unknown. The treatment here: AdE1-LMPpoly-expanded autologous EBV-specific T-cell therapy followed by anti-PD-1 nivolumab. Germline CDR1 KGHSY, CDR2 FQNENV. V was cut by 0 bases and J by 0 bases, with 8 bases left in between. The CDR3 contains 15 residues. Profiled with immunoSEQ multiplex PCR; TCRdb holds only in-frame clones, not every one. Seen here are about 23,000 clones, over 70% observed once, and the top ten hold roughly 28%. These data originate in a study of EBV T-cell therapy then PD-1 blockade in nasopharyngeal carcinoma.

This TCR was recovered from a man aged 35 to 55 with nasopharyngeal carcinoma. Specimen: CD8+ T cells from blood, collected at approximately day 62 from a patient whose treatment included autologous EBV-specific T cells and nivolumab. V usage is TRBV16 and J usage is TRBJ1-1, with D unresolved. CDR3 in DNA: TGTGCCAGCAGCCAATCCAGCAGCATGAACACTGAAGCTTTCTTT. Protein product: CASSQSSSMNTEAFF.